Only a few counts were recorded for the clone carrying this T cell receptor (beta chain). Its antigen is currently unknown. Cultured CD4+ T cell DNA was sequenced using the Oncomine TCR Beta short-read assay. In TCRdb, the PCR reads were re-called with MiXCR into one record per CDR3 protein. The profile shows about 9,600 distinct CDR3 sequences, 26% of them singletons. This sample stems from a study of vaccination and CD4 T cells after COVID-19. Treatment given: approximately 9-day PBMC culture with coronavirus spike peptide pools or control peptides (ViraFEST assay). Wells that each held a few million PBMCs were cultured with 8.5 to 10 IU/ml IL-2 and about 10 ug/ml peptide pools. Germline V gives CDR1 SGHTA, CDR2 FQGNSA. V shed 5 bases and J shed 0 bases, with 11 bases lying between them. This CDR3 has 14 amino acids.

This receptor was taken from a human donor who had recovered from COVID-19. Sequences were derived from CD4+ T cells from blood, cultured in vitro, sampled after SARS-CoV-2 vaccination. The chain links TRBV7-2 to TRBJ2-7, with D perhaps TRBD2 (6 bases). The CDR3 sequence is CASSGRYSSYEQYF. The CDR3 bases are TGTGCCAGCAGCGGGAGGTACTCCTCCTACGAGCAGTACTTC. Supplemented by reference TRBV7-2 and TRBJ2-7, the full variable domain reads GAGVSQSPSNKVTEKGKDVELRCDPISGHTALYWYRQSLGQGLEFLIYFQGNSAPDKSGLPSDRFSAERTGGSVSTLTIQRTQQEDSAVYLCASSGRYSSYEQYFGPGTRLTVT.